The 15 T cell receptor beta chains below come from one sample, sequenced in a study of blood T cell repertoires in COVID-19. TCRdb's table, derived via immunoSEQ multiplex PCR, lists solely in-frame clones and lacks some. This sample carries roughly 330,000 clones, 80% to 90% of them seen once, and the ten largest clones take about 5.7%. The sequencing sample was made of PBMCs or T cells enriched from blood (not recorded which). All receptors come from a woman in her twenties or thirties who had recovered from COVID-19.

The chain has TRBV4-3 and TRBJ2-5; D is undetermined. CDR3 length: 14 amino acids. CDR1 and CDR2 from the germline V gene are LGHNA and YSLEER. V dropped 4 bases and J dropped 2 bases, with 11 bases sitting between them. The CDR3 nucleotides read TGCGCCAGCAGCCCGAGCGTGTGGCAAGAGACCCAGTACTTC. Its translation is CASSPSVWQETQYF.

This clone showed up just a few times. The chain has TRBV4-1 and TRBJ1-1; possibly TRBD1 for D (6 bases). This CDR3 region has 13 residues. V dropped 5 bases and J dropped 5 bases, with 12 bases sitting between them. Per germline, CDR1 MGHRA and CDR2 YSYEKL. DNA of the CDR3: TGCGCCAGCAGCTACCAGGGGCGGACTGAAGCTTTCTTT. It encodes CASSYQGRTEAFF.

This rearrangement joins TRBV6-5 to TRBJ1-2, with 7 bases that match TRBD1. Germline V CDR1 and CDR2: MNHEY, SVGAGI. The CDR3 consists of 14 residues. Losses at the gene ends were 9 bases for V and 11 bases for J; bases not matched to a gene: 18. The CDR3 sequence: CASTSTGVVFRYTF. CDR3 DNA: TGTGCCAGTACCTCTACAGGGGTGGTCTTTCGATACACCTTC.

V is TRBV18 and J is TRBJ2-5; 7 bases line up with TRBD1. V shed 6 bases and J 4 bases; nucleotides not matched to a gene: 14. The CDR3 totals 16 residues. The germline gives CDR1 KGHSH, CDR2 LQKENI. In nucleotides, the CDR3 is TGTGCCAGCTCGGTTTCAGGGGGAATCGGTTTAGAGACCCAGTACTTC. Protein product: CASSVSGGIGLETQYF.

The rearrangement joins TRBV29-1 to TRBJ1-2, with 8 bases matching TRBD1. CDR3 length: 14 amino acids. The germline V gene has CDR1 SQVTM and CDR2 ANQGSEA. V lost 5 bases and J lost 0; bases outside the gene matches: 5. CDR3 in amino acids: CSVLPGGPNYGYTF. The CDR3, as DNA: TGCAGCGTTCTGCCAGGGGGCCCTAACTATGGCTACACCTTC.

For the CDR3, the DNA is TGTGCCAGCAGTAACCTCGGCGGCGGGGAGGGCTACAATGAGCAGTTCTTC. Residues: CASSNLGGGEGYNEQFF. This chain joins TRBV2 and TRBJ2-1; 7 bases fit TRBD2. Germline V gene sequence: CDR1 SNHLY, CDR2 FYNNEI. This CDR3 contains 17 residues. The V gene end was trimmed by 5 bases and the J gene end by 3 bases; junction bases not matched to a gene: 13.

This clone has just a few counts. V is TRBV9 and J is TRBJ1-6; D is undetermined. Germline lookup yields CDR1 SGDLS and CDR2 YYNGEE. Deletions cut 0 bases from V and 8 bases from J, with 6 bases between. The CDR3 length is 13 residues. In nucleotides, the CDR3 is TGTGCCAGCAGCGTAGGGGGAGATTCACCCCTCCACTTT. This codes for CASSVGGDSPLHF.

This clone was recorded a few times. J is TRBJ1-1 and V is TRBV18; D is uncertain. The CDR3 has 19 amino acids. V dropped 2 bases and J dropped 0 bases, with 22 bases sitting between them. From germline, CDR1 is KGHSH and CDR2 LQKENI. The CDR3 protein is CASSPGLQKAVGLNTEAFF. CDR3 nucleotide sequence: TGTGCCAGCTCACCAGGGCTGCAAAAGGCAGTAGGTTTGAACACTGAAGCTTTCTTT.

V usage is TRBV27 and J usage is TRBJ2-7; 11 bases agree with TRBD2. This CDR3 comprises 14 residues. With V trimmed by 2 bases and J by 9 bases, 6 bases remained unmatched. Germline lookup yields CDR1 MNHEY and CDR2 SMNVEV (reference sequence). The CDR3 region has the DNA TGTGCCAGCAGTTTAAATCTAGCGGGGGGTGTGCAGTACTTC. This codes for CASSLNLAGGVQYF.

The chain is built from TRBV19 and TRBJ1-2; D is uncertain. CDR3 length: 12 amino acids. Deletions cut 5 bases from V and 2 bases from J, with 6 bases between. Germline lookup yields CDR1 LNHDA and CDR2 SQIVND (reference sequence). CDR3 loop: CASSSMNYGYTF. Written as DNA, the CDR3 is TGTGCCAGTAGTTCTATGAACTATGGCTACACCTTC.

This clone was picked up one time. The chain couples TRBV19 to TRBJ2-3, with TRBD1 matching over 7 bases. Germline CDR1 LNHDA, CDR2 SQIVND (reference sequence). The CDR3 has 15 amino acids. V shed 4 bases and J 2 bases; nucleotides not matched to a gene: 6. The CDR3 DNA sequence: TGTGCCAGTAGTAGACAGGGCAGGGACACAGATACGCAGTATTTT. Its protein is CASSRQGRDTDTQYF.

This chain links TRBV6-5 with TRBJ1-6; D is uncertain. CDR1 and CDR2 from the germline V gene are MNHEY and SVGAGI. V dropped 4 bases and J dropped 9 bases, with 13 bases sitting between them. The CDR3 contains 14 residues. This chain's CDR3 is CASSLRNVGSPLHF. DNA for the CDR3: TGTGCCAGCAGTTTAAGAAACGTCGGTTCACCCCTCCACTTT.

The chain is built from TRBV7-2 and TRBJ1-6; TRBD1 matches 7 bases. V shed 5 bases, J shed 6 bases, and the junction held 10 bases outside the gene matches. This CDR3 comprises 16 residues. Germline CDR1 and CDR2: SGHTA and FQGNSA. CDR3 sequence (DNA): TGTGCCAGCAGCCTATGGGACAGCGGGAGTAATTCACCCCTCCACTTT. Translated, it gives CASSLWDSGSNSPLHF.

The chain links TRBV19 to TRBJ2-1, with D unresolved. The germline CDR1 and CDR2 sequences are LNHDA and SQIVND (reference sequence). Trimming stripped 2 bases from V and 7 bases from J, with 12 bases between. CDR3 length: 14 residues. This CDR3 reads CASSIRLLSNEQFF. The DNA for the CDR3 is TGTGCCAGTAGTATAAGGCTACTATCGAATGAGCAGTTCTTC.

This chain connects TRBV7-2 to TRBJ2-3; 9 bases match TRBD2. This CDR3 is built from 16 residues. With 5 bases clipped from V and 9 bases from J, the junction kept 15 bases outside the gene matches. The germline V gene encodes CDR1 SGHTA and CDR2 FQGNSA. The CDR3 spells CASSPRSLAGRGTQYF. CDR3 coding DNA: TGTGCCAGCAGCCCCCGGTCCCTAGCGGGGCGTGGGACGCAGTATTTT.